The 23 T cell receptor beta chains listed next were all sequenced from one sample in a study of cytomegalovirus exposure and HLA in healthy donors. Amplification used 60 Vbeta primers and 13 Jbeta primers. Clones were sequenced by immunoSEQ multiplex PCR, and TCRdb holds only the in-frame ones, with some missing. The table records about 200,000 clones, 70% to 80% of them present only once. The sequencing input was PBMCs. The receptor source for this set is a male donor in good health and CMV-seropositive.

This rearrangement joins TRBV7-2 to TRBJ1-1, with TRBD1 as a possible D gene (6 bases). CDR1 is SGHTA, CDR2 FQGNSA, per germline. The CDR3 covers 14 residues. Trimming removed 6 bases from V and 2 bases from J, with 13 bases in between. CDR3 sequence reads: CASRNAQGNTEAFF. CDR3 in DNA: TGTGCCAGCAGGAATGCACAGGGTAACACTGAAGCTTTCTTT.

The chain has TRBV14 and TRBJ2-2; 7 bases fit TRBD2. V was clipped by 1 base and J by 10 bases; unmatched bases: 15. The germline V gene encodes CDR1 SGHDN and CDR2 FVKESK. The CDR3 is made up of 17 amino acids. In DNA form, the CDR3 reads TGTGCCAGCAGCCAAGTCATAATAGCGGGTTTGACCCCGGAGCTGTTTTTT. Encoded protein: CASSQVIIAGLTPELFF.

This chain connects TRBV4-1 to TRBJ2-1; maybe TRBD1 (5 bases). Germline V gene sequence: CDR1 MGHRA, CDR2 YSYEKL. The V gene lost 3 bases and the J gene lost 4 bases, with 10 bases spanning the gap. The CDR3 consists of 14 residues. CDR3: CASSQHDSYNEQFF. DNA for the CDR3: TGCGCCAGCAGCCAGCACGACAGTTACAATGAGCAGTTCTTC.

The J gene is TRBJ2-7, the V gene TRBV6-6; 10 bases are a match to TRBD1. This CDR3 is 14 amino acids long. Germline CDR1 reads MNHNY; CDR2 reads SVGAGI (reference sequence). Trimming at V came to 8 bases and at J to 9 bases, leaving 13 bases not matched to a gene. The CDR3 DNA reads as TGTGCCAGCCGAAACCGACAGGGGGCGACAGGGCAGTACTTC. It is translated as CASRNRQGATGQYF.

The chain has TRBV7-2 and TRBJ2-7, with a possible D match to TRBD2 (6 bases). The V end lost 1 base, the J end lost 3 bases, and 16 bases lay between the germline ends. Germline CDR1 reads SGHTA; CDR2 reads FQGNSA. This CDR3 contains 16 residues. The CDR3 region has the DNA TGTGCCAGCAGCTTAGTAGCGGCAGGCCCCCTCTACGAGCAGTACTTC. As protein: CASSLVAAGPLYEQYF.

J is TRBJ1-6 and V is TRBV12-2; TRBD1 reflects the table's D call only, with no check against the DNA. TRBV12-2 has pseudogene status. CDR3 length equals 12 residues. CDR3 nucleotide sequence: TGTGCAAGTCGCTTAAACAGTCAATCCCTCCACTTT. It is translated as CASRLNSQSLHF.

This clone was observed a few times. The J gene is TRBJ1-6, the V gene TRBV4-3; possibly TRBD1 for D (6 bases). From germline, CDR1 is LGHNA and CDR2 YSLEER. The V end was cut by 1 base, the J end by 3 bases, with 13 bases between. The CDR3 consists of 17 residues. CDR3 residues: CASSQAVGQLYNSPLHF. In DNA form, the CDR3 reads TGCGCCAGCAGCCAAGCAGTCGGACAGCTCTATAATTCACCCCTCCACTTT.

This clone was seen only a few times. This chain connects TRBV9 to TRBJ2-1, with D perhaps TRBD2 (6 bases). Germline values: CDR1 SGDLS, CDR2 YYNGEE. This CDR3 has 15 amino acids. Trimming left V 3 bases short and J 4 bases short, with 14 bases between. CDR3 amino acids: CASSDDGRQYNEQFF. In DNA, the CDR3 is TGTGCCAGCAGCGATGACGGGAGACAATACAATGAGCAGTTCTTC.

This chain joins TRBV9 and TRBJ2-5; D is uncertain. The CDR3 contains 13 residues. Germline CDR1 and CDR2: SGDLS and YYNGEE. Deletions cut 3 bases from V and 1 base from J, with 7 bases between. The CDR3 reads CASSARPQETQYF. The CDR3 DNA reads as TGTGCCAGCAGCGCCCGTCCCCAAGAGACCCAGTACTTC.

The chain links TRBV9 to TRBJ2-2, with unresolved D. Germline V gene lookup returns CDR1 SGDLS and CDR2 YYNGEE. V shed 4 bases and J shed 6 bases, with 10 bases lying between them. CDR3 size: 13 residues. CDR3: CASSPLGAGELFF. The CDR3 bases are TGTGCCAGCAGCCCCCTTGGAGCCGGGGAGCTGTTTTTT.

The DNA for the CDR3 is TGCGCCAGCAGCAGCCGGGACAGGGAAGGAAACACCATATATTTT. As protein: CASSSRDREGNTIYF. This chain joins TRBV4-3 and TRBJ1-3; TRBD1 agrees at 9 bases. The CDR3 loop spans 15 amino acids. Germline lookup yields CDR1 LGHNA and CDR2 YSLEER. J lost 4 bases, V lost 5 bases, and 6 bases had no gene match.

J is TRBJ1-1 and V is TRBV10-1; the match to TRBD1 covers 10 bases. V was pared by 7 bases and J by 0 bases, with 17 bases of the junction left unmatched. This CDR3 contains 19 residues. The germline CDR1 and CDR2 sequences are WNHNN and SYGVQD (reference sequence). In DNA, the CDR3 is TGCGCCAGCACCGGGACAGGGGACCACTCCTCACCTATGAACACTGAAGCTTTCTTT. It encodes CASTGTGDHSSPMNTEAFF.

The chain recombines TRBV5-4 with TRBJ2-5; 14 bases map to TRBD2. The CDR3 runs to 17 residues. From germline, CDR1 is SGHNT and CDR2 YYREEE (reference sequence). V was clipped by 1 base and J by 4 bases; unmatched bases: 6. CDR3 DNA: TGTGCCAGCAGCTTGAGACTAGCGGGGGGGCGGGTAGAGACCCAGTACTTC. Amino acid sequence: CASSLRLAGGRVETQYF.

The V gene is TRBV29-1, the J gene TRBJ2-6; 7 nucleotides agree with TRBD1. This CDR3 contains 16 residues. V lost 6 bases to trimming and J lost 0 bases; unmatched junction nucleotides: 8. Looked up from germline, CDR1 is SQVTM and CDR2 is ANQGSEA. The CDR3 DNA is TGCAGCGTCTCGACAGGGTCCACCTCTGGGGCCAACGTCCTGACTTTC. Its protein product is CSVSTGSTSGANVLTF.

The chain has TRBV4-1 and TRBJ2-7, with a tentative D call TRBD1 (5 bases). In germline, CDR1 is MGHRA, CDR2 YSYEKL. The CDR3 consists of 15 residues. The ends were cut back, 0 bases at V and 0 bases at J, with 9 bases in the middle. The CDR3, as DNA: TGCGCCAGCAGCCAAGATACAGGCCTCTCCTACGAGCAGTACTTC. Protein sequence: CASSQDTGLSYEQYF.

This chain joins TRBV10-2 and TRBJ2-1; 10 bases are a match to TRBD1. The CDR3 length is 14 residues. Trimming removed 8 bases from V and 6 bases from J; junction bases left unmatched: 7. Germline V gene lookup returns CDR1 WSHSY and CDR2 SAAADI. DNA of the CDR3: TGCGCCAGCCGAACCAGGGACAGGGGCAATGAGCAGTTCTTC. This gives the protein CASRTRDRGNEQFF.

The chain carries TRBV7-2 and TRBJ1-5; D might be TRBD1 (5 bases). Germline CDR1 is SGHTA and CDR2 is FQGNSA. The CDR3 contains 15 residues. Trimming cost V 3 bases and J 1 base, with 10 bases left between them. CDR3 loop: CASSFAGMSNQPQHF. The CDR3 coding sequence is TGTGCCAGCAGCTTTGCAGGGATGAGCAATCAGCCCCAGCATTTT.

CDR3 coding DNA: TGTGCCAGCAGCTTAACTTCTGACAGGGGCTATGGCTACACCTTC. It is translated as CASSLTSDRGYGYTF. This chain links TRBV7-8 with TRBJ1-2; 8 bases match TRBD1. In germline, CDR1 is SGHVS, CDR2 FQNEAQ. J lost 4 bases, V lost 2 bases, and 6 bases had no gene match. This CDR3 comprises 15 residues.

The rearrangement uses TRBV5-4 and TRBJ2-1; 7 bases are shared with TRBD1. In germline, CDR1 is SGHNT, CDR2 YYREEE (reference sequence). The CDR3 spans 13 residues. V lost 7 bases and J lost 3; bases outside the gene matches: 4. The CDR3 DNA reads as TGTGCCAGCCGGGACAGCAACTACAATGAGCAGTTCTTC. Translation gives CASRDSNYNEQFF.

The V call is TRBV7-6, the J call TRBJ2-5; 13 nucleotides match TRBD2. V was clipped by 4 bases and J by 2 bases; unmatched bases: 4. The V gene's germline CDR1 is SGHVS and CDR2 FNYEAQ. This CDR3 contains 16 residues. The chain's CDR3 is CASSSRTSGSQETQYF. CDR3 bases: TGTGCCAGCAGCTCGCGGACTAGCGGGAGTCAAGAGACCCAGTACTTC.

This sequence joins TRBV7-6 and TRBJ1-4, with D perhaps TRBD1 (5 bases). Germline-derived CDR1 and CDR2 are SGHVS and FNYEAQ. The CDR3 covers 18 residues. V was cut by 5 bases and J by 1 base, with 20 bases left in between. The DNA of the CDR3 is TGTGCCAGCAGCGCCCCGGCGGGGGGGTTGATAACTAATGAAAAACTGTTTTTT. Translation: CASSAPAGGLITNEKLFF.

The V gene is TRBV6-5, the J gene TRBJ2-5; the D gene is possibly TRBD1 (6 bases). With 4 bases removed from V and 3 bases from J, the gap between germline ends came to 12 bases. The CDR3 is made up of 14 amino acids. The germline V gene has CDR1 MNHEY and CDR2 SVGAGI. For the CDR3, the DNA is TGTGCCAGCAGTTTTGGACAGCCTAAAGAGACCCAGTACTTC. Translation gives CASSFGQPKETQYF.

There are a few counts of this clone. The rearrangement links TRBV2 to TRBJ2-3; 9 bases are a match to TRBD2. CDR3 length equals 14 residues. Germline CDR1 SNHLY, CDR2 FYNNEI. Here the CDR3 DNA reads TGTGCGGGGAAGTGGACTAGCGTACCAGATACGCAGTATTTT. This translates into CAGKWTSVPDTQYF.